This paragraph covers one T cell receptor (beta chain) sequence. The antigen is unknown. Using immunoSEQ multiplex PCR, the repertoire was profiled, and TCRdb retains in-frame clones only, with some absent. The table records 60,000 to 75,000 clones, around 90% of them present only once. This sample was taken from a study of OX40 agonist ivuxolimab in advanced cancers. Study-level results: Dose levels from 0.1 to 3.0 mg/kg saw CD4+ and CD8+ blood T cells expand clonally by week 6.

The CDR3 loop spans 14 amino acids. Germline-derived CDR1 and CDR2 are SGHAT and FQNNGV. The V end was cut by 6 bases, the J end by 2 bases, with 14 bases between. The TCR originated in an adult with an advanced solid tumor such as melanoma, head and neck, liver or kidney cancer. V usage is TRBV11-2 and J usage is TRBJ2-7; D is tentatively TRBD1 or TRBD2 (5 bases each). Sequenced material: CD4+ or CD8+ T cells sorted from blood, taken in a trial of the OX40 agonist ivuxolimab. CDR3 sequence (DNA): TGTGCCAGCAGACCCGGGACGGAGACCTACGAGCAGTACTTC. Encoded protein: CASRPGTETYEQYF.